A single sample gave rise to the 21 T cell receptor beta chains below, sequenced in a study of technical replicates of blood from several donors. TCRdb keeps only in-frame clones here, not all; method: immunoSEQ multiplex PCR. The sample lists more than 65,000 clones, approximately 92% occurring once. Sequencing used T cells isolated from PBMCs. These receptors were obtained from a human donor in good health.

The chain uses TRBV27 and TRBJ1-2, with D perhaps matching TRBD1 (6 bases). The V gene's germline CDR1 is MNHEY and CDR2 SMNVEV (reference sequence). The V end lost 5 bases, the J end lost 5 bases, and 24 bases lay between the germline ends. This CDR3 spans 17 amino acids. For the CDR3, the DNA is TGTGCCAGCAGTGCAACAGGGTCCAGGGCTCTAGGATATGGCTACACCTTC. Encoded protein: CASSATGSRALGYGYTF.

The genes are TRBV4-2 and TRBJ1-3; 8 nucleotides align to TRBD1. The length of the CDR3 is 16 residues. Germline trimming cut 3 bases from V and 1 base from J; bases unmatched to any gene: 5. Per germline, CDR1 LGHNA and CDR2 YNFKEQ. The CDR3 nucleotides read TGTGCCAGCAGCCACGGGACAGGAGCTTCTGGAAACACCATATATTTT. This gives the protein CASSHGTGASGNTIYF.

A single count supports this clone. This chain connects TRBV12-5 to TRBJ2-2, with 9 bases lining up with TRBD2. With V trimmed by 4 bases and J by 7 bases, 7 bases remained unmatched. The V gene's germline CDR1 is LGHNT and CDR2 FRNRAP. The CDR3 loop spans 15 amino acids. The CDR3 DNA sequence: TGTGCTAGTGGTTCGGAGGGACTAGCAATCGGGGAGCTGTTTTTT. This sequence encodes CASGSEGLAIGELFF. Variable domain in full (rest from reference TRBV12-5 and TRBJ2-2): DARVTQTPRHKVTEMGQEVTMRCQPILGHNTVFWYRQTMMQGLELLAYFRNRAPLDDSGMPKDRFSAEMPDATLATLKIQPSEPRDSAVYFCASGSEGLAIGELFFGEGSRLTVL.

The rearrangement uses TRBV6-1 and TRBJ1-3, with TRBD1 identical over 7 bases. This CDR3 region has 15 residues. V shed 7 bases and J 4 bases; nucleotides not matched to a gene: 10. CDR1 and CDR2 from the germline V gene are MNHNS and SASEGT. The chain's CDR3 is CASKGIDRAGNTIYF. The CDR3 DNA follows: TGTGCCAGCAAAGGGATAGACAGGGCCGGAAACACCATATATTTT.

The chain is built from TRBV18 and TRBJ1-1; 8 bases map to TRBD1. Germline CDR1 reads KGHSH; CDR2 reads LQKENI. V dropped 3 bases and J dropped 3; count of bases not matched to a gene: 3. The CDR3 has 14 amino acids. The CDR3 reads CASSPPDRDTEAFF. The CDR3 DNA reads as TGTGCCAGCTCACCGCCGGACAGGGACACTGAAGCTTTCTTT.

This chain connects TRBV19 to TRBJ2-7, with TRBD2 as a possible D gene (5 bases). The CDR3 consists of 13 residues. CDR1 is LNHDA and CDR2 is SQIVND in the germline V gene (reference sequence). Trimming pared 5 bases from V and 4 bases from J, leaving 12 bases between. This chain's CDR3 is CASSFSEGYEQYF. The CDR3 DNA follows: TGTGCCAGTAGTTTTAGCGAAGGATACGAGCAGTACTTC.

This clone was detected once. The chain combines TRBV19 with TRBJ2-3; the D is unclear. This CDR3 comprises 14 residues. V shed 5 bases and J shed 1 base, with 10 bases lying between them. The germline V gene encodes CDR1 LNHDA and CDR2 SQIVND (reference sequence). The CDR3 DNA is TGTGCCAGTAGTGAGAGGCTTGGCACAGATACGCAGTATTTT. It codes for CASSERLGTDTQYF. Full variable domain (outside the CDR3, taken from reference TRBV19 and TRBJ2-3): DGGITQSPKYLFRKEGQNVTLSCEQNLNHDAMYWYRQDPGQGLRLIYYSQIVNDFQKGDIAEGYSVSREKKESFPLTVTSAQKNPTAFYLCASSERLGTDTQYFGPGTRLTVL.

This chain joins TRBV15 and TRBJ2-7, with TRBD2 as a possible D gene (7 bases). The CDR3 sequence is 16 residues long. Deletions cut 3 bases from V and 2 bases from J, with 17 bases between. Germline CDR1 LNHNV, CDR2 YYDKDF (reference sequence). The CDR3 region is CATSSWGGAAAYEQYF. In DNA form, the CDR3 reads TGTGCCACCAGCAGTTGGGGGGGCGCGGCAGCCTACGAGCAGTACTTC.

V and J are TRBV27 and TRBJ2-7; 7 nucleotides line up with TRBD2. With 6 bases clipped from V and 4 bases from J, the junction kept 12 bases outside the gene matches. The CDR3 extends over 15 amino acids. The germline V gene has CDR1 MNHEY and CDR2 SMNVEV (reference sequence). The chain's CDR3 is CASRKSWAGEYEQYF. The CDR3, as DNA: TGTGCCAGCAGGAAATCATGGGCGGGAGAATACGAGCAGTACTTC.

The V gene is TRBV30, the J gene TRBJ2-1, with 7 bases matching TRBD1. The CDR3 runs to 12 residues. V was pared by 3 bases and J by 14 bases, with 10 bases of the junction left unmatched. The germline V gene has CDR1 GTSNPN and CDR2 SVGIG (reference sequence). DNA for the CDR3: TGTGCCTGGAGCCCCGAGGACAGGAAAAAGTTCTTC. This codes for CAWSPEDRKKFF.

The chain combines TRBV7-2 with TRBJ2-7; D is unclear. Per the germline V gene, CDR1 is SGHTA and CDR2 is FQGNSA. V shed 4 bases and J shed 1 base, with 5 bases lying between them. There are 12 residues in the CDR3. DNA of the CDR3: TGTGCCAGCAGCTACACATCCTACGAGCAGTACTTC. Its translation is CASSYTSYEQYF.

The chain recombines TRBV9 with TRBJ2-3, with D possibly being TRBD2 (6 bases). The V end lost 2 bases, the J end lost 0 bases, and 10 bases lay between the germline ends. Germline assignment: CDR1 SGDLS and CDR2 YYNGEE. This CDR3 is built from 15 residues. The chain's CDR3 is CASSVTRDSTDTQYF. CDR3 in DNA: TGTGCCAGCAGCGTGACTAGGGACAGCACAGATACGCAGTATTTT.

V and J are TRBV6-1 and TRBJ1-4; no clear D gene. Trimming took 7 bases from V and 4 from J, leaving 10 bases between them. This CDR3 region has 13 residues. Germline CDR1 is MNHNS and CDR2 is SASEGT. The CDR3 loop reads CASMRIINEKLFF. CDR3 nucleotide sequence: TGTGCCAGCATGAGGATTATTAATGAAAAACTGTTTTTT.

CDR3: CARAPGNSGNTIYF. CDR3 coding DNA: TGTGCCAGGGCACCAGGAAACTCTGGAAACACCATATATTTT. The chain joins TRBV7-9 to TRBJ1-3; no firm D call. The length of the CDR3 is 14 residues. Germline CDR1 and CDR2: SEHNR and FQNEAQ (reference sequence). V was trimmed by 9 bases and J by 0 bases, leaving 12 bases between them.

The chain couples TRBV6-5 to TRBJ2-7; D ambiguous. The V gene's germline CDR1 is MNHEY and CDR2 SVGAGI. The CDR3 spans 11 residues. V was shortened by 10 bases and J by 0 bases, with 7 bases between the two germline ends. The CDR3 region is CATTSSYEQYF. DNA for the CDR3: TGTGCCACCACCAGCTCCTACGAGCAGTACTTC.

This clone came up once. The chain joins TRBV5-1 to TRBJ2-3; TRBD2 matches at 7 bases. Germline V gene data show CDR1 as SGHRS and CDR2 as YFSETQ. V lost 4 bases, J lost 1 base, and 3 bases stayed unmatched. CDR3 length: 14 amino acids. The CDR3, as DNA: TGCGCCAGCAGCCCTACTAGCGGCACAGATACGCAGTATTTT. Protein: CASSPTSGTDTQYF.

CDR3 nucleotide sequence: TGTGCCAGCACAGGCGGGATCACTGAAGCTTTCTTT. Translation: CASTGGITEAFF. This rearrangement joins TRBV7-9 to TRBJ1-1; the D is unclear. There are 12 residues in the CDR3. CDR1 and CDR2 (germline): SEHNR, FQNEAQ (reference sequence). V lost 7 bases to trimming and J lost 4 bases, with 10 bases between them.

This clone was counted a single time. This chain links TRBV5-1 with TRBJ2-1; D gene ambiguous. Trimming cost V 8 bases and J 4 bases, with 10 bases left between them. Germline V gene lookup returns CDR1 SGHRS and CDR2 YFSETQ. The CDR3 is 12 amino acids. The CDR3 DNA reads TGCGCCAGTTCCGACTCTTACAATGAGCAGTTCTTC. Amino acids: CASSDSYNEQFF.

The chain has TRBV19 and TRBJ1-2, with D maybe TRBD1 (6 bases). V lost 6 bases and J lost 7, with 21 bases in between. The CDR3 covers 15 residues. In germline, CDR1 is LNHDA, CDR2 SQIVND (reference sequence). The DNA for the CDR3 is TGTGCCAGTAGCTCCACAGGGTCCCCCGAGGTTGGCTACACCTTC. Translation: CASSSTGSPEVGYTF.

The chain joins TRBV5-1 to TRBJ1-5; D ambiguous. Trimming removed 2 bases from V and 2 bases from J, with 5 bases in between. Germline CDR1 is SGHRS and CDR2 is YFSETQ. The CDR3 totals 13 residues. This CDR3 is CASSFEGNQPQHF. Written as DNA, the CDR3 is TGCGCCAGCAGCTTCGAGGGCAATCAGCCCCAGCATTTT.

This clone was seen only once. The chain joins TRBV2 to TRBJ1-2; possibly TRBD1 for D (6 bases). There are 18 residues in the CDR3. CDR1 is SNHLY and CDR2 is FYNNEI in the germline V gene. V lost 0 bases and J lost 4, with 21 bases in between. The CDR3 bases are TGTGCCAGCAGTGAAGCGCCTCCCAGGGGAAATATCCTCTATGGCTACACCTTC. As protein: CASSEAPPRGNILYGYTF.